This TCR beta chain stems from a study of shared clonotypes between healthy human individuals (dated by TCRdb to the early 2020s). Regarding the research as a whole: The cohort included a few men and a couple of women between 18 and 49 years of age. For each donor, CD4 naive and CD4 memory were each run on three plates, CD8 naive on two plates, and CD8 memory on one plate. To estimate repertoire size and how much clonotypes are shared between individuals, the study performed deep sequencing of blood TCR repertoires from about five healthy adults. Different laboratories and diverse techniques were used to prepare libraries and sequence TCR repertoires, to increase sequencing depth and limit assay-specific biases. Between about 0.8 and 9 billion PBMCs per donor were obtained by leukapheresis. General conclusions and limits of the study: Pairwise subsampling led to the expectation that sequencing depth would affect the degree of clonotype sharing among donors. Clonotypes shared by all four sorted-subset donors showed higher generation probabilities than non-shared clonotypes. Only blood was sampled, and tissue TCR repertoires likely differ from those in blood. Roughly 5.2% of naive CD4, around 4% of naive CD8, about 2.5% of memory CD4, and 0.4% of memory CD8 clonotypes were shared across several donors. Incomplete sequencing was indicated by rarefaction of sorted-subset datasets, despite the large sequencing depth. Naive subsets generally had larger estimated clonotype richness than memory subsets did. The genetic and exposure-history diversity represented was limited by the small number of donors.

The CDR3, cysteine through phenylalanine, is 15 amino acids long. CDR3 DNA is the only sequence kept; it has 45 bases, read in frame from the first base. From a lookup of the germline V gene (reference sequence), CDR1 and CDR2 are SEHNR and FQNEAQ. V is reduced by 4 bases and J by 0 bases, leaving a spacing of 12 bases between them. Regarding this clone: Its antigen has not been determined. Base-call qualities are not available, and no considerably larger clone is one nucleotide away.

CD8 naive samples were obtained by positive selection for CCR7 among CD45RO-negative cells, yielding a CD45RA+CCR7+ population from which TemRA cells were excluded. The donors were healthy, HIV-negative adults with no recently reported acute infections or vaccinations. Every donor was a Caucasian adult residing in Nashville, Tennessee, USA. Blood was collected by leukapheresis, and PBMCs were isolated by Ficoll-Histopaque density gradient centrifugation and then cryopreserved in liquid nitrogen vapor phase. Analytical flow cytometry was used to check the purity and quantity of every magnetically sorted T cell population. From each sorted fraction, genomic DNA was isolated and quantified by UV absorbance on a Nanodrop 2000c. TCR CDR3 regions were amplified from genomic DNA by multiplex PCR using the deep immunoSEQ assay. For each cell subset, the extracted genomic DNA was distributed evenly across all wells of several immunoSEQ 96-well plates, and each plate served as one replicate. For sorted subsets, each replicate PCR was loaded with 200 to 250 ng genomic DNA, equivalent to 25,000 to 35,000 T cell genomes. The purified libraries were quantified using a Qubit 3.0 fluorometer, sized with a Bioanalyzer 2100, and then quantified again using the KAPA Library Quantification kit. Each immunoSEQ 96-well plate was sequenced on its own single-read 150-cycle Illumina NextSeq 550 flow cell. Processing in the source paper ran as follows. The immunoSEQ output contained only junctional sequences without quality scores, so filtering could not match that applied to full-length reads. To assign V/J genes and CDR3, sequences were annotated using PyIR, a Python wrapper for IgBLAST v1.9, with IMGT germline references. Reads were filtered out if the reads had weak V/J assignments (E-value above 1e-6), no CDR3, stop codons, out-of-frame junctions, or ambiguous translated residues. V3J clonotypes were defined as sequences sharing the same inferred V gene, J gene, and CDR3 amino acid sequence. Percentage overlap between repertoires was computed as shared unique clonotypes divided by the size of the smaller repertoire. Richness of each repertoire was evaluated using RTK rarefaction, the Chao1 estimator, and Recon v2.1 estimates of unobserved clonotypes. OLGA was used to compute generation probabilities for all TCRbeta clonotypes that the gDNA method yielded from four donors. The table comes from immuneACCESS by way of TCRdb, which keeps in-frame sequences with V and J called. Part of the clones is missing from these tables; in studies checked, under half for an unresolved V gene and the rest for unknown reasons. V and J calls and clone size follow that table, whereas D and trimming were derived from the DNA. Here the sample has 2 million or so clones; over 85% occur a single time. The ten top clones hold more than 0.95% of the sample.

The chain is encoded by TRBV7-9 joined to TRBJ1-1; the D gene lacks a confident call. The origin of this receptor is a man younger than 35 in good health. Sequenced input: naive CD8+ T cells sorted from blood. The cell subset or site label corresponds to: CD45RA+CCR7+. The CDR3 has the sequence CASSSSRTMNTEAFF. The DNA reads TGTGCCAGCAGCTCCAGCAGGACGATGAACACTGAAGCTTTCTTT.